This section outlines one TCR beta chain sequence together with its context. The assay was immunoSEQ multiplex PCR, and TCRdb's table has in-frame clones only and misses some. This sample has 65,000 to 95,000 clones, with 89% found just once. These data are taken from a study of T cell changes during pregnancy in multiple sclerosis. This CDR3 is 15 amino acids long. Per the germline V gene, CDR1 is MGHRA and CDR2 is YSYEKL. With 5 bases clipped from V and 4 bases from J, the junction kept 2 bases outside the gene matches. The sample here was peripheral blood, taken before pregnancy. The chain uses TRBV4-1 and TRBJ2-1; 13 bases align to TRBD2. The receptor's source is a female donor with multiple sclerosis, enrolled in a pregnancy study. The CDR3 DNA follows: TGCGCCAGCAGCTTACTAGCGGGGGGGTACAATGAGCAGTTCTTC. It yields the protein CASSLLAGGYNEQFF.